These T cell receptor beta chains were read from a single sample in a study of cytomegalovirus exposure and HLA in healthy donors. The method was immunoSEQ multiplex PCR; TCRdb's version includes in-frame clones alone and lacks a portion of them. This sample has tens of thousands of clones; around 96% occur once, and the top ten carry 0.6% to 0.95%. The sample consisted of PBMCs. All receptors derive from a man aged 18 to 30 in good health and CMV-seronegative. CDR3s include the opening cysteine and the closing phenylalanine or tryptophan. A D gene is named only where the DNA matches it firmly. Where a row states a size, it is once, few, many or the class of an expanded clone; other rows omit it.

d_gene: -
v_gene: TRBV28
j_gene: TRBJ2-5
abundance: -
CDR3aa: CASSLFRGREAQYF
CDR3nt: TGTGCCAGCAGTTTATTCAGGGGCAGAGAAGCCCAGTACTTC

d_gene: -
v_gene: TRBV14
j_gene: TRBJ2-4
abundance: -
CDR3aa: CASSQAGGAYQYF
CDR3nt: TGTGCCAGCAGCCAAGCTGGGGGGGCCTACCAGTACTTC

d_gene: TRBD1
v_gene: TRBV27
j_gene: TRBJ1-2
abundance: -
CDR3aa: CATSNRDRGRANYGYTF
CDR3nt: TGTGCCACCTCTAACCGGGACAGGGGGCGAGCCAACTATGGCTACACCTTC

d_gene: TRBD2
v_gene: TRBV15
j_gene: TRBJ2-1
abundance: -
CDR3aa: CATSPTPGELAGVREQFF
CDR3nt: TGTGCCACCAGCCCTACTCCAGGAGAACTAGCGGGAGTTCGTGAGCAGTTCTTC

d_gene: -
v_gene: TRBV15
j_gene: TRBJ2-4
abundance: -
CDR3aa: CATSREDRPLNIQYF
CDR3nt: TGTGCCACCAGCAGAGAAGACAGGCCCCTAAACATTCAGTACTTC

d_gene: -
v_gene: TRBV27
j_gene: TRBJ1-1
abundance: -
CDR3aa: CASSLSGDTEAFF
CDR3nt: TGTGCCAGCAGTTTATCAGGGGACACTGAAGCTTTCTTT

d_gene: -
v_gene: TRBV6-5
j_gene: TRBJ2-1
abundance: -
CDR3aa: CASRTWSISYNEQFF
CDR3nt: TGTGCCAGCAGGACCTGGAGTATTTCCTACAATGAGCAGTTCTTC

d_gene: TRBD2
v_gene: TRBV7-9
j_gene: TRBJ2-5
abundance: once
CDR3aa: CASSLGGRAPETQYF
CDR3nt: TGTGCCAGCAGCTTGGGCGGGAGGGCCCCCGAGACCCAGTACTTC

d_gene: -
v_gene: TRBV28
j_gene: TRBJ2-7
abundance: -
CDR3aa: CASSLIGGSYEQYF
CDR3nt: TGTGCCAGCAGTTTAATAGGGGGCTCCTACGAGCAGTACTTC

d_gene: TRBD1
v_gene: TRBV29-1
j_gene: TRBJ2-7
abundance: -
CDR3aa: CSVGLRGQLSYEQYF
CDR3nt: TGCAGCGTTGGTCTCAGGGGACAGCTTTCCTACGAGCAGTACTTC

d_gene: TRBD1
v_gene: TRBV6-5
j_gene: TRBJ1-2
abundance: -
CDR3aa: CASSRDRVGHTF
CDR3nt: TGTGCCAGCAGCCGGGACAGGGTGGGGCACACCTTC

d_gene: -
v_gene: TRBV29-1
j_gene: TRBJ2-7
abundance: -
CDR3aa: CSAIQGYEQYF
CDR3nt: TGCAGCGCAATCCAGGGTTACGAGCAGTACTTC

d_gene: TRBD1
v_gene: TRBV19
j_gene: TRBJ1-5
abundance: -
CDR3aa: CASSIDRGAGGVGRNQPQHF
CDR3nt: TGTGCCAGTAGTATAGATCGGGGGGCAGGGGGCGTTGGTCGCAATCAGCCCCAGCATTTT

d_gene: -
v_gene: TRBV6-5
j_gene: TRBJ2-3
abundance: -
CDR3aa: CASSYGPRQDTQYF
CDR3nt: TGTGCCAGCAGTTACGGTCCGCGTCAAGATACGCAGTATTTT

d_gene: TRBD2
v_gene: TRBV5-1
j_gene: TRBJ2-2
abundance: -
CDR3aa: CASSLLTGGTTGELFF
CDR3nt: TGCGCCAGCAGCTTGCTTACGGGAGGTACGACCGGGGAGCTGTTTTTT

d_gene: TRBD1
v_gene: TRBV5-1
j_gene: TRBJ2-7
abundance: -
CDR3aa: CASSSPGQGTYEQYF
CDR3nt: TGCGCCAGCAGCTCCCCGGGACAGGGCACCTACGAGCAGTACTTC

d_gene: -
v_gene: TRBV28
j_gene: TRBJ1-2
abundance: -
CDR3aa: CASSLGGGSDAYGYTF
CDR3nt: TGTGCCAGCAGTTTAGGGGGAGGTTCAGACGCCTATGGCTACACCTTC

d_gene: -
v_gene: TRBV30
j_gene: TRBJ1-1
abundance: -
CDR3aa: CAWSAQGIEAFF
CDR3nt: TGTGCCTGGAGTGCCCAGGGGATTGAAGCTTTCTTT

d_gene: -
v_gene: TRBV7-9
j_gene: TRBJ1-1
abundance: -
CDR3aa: CASSLGAAEAFF
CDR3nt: TGTGCCAGCAGCTTAGGGGCAGCTGAAGCTTTCTTT

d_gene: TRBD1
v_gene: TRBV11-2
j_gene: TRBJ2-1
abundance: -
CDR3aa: CASSILTGVTYNEQFF
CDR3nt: TGTGCCAGCAGCATACTGACAGGGGTTACCTACAATGAGCAGTTCTTC

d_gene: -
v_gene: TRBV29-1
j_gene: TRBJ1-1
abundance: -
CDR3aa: CSVGDMNTEAFF
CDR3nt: TGCAGCGTGGGAGACATGAACACTGAAGCTTTCTTT

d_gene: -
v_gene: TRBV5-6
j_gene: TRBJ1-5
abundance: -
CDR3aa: CASSLGQINQPQHF
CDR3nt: TGTGCCAGCAGCTTGGGACAGATCAATCAGCCCCAGCATTTT

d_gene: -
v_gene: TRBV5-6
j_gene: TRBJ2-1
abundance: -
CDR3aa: CASSLGGAYNEQFF
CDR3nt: TGTGCCAGCAGCTTGGGGGGCGCCTACAATGAGCAGTTCTTC

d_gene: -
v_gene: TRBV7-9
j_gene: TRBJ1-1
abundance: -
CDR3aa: CASSGKGRGNTEAFF
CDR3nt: TGTGCCAGCAGCGGAAAGGGGAGGGGGAACACTGAAGCTTTCTTT

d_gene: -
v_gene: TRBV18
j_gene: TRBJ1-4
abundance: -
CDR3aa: CASSLGAISEKLFF
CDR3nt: TGTGCCAGCTCACTGGGGGCAATCAGTGAAAAACTGTTTTTT

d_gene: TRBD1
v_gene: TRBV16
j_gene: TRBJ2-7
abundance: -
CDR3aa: CASSQGQGGTYEQYF
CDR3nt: TGTGCCAGCAGCCAAGGACAGGGTGGGACCTACGAGCAGTACTTC

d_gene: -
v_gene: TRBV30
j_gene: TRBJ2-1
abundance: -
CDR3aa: CAWTRFGAPGGYNEQFF
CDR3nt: TGTGCCTGGACCCGCTTTGGCGCCCCCGGCGGGTACAATGAGCAGTTCTTC

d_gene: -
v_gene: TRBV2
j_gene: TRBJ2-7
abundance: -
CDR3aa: CASSDRHEQYF
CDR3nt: TGTGCCAGCAGTGACAGGCACGAGCAGTACTTC

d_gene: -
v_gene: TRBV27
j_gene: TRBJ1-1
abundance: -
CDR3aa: CASSLTGQPNTEAFF
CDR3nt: TGTGCCAGCAGTTTAACTGGACAACCGAACACTGAAGCTTTCTTT

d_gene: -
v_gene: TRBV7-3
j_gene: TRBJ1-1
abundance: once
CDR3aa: CASTRGGGATEAFF
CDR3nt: TGTGCCAGCACTAGGGGTGGGGGGGCCACTGAAGCTTTCTTT

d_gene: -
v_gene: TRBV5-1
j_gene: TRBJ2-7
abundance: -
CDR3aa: CASSQGYEQYF
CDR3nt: TGCGCCAGCAGCCAGGGTTACGAGCAGTACTTC

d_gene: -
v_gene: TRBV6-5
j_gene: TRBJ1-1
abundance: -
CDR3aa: CASRGAYTEAFF
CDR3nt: TGTGCCAGCAGAGGGGCTTACACTGAAGCTTTCTTT

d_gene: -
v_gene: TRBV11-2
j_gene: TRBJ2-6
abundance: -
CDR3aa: CASSFYGGPSGANVLTF
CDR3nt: TGTGCCAGCAGCTTCTACGGGGGACCCTCTGGGGCCAACGTCCTGACTTTC

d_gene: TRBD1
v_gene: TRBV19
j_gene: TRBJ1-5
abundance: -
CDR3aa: CAISGQGNQPQHF
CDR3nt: TGTGCCATCTCCGGACAGGGCAATCAGCCCCAGCATTTT

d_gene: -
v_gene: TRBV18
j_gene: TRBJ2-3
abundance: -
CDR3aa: CASSPSGTDTQYF
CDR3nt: TGTGCCAGCTCACCATCGGGAACAGATACGCAGTATTTT

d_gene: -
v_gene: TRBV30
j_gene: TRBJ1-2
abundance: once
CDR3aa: CAWASGVGYTF
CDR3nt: TGTGCCTGGGCGTCGGGGGTAGGCTACACCTTC

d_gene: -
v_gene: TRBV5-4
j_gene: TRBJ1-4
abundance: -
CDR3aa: CASSLADQVEKLFF
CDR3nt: TGTGCCAGCAGCTTGGCTGATCAGGTTGAAAAACTGTTTTTT

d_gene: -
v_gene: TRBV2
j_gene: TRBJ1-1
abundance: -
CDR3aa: CASSDIGQGLVHTEAFF
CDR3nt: TGTGCCAGCAGTGACATTGGGCAGGGGTTGGTTCACACTGAAGCTTTCTTT

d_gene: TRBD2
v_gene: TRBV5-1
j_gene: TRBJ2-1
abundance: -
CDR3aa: CASSPVGGAGVEQFF
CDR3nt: TGCGCCAGCAGCCCGGTAGGGGGAGCGGGAGTCGAGCAGTTCTTC

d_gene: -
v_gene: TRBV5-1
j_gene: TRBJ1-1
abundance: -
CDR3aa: CASSEQLNTEAFF
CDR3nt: TGCGCCAGCAGCGAACAGCTGAACACTGAAGCTTTCTTT

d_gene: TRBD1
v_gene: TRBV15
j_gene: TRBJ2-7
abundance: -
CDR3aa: CATSTQTGVAYEQYF
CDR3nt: TGTGCCACCAGCACCCAGACAGGGGTGGCCTACGAGCAGTACTTC

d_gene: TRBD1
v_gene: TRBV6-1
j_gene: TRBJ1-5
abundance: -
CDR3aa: CASSVGTGGNQPQHF
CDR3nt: TGTGCCAGCAGTGTAGGGACAGGGGGTAATCAGCCCCAGCATTTT

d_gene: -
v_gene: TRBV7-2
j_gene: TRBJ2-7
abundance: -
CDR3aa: CASSLFEGDPRYEQYF
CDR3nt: TGTGCCAGCAGCTTATTTGAGGGAGACCCACGGTACGAGCAGTACTTC

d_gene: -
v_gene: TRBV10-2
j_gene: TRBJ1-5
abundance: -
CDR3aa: CASSLSSSGVYQPQHF
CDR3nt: TGCGCCAGCAGCCTCTCTTCTTCAGGGGTTTATCAGCCCCAGCATTTT

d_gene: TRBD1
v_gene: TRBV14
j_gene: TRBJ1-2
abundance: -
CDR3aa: CASSQDRTGGGGYTF
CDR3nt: TGTGCCAGCAGCCAAGACAGGACAGGAGGAGGAGGCTACACCTTC

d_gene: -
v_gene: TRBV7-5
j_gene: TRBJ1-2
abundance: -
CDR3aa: CARSPVRGQRSITF
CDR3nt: TGTGCCAGAAGCCCGGTTAGGGGACAGCGATCTATCACCTTC

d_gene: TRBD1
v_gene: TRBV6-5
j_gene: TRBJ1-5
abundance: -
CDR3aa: CASSPRQGSNQPQHF
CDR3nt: TGTGCCAGCAGTCCTCGACAGGGTAGCAATCAGCCCCAGCATTTT

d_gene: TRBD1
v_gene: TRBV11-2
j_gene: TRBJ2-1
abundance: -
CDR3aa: CASSPGTGQDEQFF
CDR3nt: TGTGCCAGCAGCCCCGGGACAGGTCAGGATGAGCAGTTCTTC

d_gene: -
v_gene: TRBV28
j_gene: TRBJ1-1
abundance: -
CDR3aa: CASSLSPAARVYTEAFF
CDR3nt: TGTGCCAGCAGTTTATCTCCCGCCGCCAGGGTCTATACTGAAGCTTTCTTT

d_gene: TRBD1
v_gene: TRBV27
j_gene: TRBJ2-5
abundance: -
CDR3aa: CASTPRGNKRETQYF
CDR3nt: TGTGCCAGCACCCCCAGGGGGAACAAGAGGGAGACCCAGTACTTC